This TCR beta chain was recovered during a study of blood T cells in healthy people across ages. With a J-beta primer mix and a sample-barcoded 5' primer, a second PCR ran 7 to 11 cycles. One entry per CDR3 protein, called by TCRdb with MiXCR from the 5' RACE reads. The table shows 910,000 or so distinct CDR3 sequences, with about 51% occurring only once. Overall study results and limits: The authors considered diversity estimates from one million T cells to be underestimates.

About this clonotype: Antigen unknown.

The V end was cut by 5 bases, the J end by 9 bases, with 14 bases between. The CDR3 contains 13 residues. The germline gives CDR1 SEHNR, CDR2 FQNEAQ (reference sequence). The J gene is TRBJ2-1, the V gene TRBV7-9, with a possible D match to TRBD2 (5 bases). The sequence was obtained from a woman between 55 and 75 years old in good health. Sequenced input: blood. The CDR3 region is CASSPLSDGEQFF. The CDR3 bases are TGTGCCAGCAGCCCTCTTAGCGACGGTGAGCAGTTCTTC.